This T cell receptor (beta chain) is from a study of shared T cell receptors in the human thymus (dated by TCRdb to the early 2020s). Looking at the study overall: The study examined how self-reactive, shared T-cell receptor alpha chains are generated in the human thymus.

Taken from cysteine to phenylalanine, the CDR3 has 18 residues. Just the 54-base CDR3 DNA is kept, in frame starting at base 1. As encoded in the germline V gene, CDR1 is SNHLY while CDR2 is FYNNEI. V drops 5 bases and J drops 0 bases, leaving 21 bases in between. Libraries were prepared through the immunoSEQ multiplex PCR assay. TCRdb mirrors the immuneACCESS table, restricted to in-frame sequences. Some clones are absent from its copies; in checked studies, under half trace to an unresolved V gene, and the reason for the others is unknown. The sample records hundreds of thousands of clones, 80% to 90% of which are singletons. The top ten clonotypes cover roughly 0.01% of the sample. This clone was recorded once. The antigen this receptor binds is unknown. No clone much larger than this one lies a single base away; base qualities are absent. These data were also filed under a second study, of human thymus T cells. From that second study: The donors were immunologically healthy infants in Finland who had open corrective cardiac surgery for congenital heart defects. Thymus tissue was collected as surgical resects that were removed during corrective cardiac surgery. Biased V and J gene segment usage appeared to be present in both thymic and peripheral blood repertoires. According to the related research, thymic TCR repertoires were highly overlapping among unrelated individuals. The study characterized TCR alpha and beta repertoires from roughly 8 infant thymus samples and a few related peripheral blood samples. Donor ages ranged from about 6 to 244 days, and the cohort comprised six male and a couple of female infants. After being mechanically released from the tissue, thymocytes were kept at -70 degrees C in pellets of about 8.5-34 million cells. Genomic DNA was extracted from frozen cell pellets with a QIAsymphony instrument. TCRB and TCRAD loci were amplified from a standardized quantity of quality-controlled genomic DNA using the immunoSEQ multiplex PCR assay. The amplicons covered the V(D)J region and were long enough to include the CDR3 and to identify the V and J genes. The amplicons were sequenced on an Illumina platform via the commercial immunoSEQ service. Primer bias and sequencing errors were corrected as previously described, and TCRAD and TCRB definitions were based on the IMGT database. Repertoires were analysed with immunoSEQ Analyzer 3.0 and VDJTools, covering basic statistics, V/J segment usage, diversity estimates, rarefaction and pairwise overlap. To estimate diversity, the Chao1, ChaoE, Efron-Thisted, Shannon and inverse Simpson indices were applied, and diversity was also estimated on datasets down-sampled to the smallest sample. For repertoire overlap, CDR3 nucleotide sequence, V gene and J gene had to match strictly, and clustering was done by Jaccard-based multidimensional scaling. On average, thymus samples yielded 800,000 or so unique TCRB clonotypes, whereas blood samples yielded about 84,000.

Sample: thymocytes. This sequence was found in a girl in the first two years of life with a congenital heart defect. Donor details come from another sample of the same person, matched by shared clones. The sequence joins TRBV2 to TRBJ2-3; no D segment can be confidently identified. The nucleotides read TGTGCCAGCAGTTTACGTCTGCTAGGCCGGCCTAGCACAGATACGCAGTATTTT. This sequence encodes CASSLRLLGRPSTDTQYF.